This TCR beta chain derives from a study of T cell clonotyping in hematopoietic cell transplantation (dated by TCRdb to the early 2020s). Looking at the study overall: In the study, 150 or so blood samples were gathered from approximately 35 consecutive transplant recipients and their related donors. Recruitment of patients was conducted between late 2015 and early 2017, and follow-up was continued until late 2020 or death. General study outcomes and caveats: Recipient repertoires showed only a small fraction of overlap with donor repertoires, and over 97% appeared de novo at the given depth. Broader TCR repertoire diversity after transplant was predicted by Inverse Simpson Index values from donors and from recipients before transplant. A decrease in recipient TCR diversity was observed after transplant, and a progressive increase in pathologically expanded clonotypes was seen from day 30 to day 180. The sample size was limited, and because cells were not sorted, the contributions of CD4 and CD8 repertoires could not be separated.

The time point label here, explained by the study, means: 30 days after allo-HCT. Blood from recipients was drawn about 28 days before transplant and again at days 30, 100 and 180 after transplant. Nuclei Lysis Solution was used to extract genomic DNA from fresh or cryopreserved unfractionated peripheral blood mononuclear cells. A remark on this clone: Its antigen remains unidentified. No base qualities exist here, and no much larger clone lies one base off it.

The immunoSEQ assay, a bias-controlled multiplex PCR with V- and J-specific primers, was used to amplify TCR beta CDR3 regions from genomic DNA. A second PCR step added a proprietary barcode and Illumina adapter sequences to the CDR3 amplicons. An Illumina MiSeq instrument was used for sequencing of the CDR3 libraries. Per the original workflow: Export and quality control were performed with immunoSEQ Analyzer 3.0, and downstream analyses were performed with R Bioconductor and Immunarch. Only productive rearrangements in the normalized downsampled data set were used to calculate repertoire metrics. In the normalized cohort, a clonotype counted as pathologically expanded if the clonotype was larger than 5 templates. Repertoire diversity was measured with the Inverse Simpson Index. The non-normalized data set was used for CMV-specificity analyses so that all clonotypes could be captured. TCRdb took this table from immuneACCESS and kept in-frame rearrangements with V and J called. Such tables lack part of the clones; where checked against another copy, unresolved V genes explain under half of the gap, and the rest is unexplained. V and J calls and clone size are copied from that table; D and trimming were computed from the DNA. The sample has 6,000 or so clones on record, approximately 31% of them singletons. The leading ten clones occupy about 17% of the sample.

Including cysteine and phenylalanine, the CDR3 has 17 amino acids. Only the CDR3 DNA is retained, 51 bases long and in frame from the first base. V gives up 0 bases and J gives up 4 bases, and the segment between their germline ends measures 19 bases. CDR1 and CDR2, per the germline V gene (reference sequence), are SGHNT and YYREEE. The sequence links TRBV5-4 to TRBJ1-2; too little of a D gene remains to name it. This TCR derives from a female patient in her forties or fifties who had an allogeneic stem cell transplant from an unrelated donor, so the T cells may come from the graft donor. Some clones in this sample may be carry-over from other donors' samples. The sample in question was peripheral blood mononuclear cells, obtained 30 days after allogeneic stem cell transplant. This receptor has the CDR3 CASSLAIRALDPYGYTF. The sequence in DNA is TGTGCCAGCAGCTTGGCCATCCGGGCCCTCGATCCCTATGGCTACACCTTC.